This TCR beta chain emerged from a study of naive and memory T cell subsets. Study observations and caveats: In naive cells, over 90% of TCR sequences were seen only once. Naive repertoires, especially CD8, held a few larger clonotypes, possibly memory cells re-expressing CD45RA.

V was cut by 5 bases and J by 5 bases, with 16 bases left in between. This CDR3 has 14 residues. Germline assignment: CDR1 MGHDK and CDR2 SYGVNS. Regarding this clonotype: Its antigen remains unidentified.

An equimolar mix of two oligonucleotides served as the beta constant-region primer for TRBC1 and TRBC2. Four rounds of PCR amplified the ligated cDNA using nested alpha and beta constant-region primers plus SP2. The cDNA 3' end received a ligated single-stranded oligonucleotide carrying the SP2 primer and a 12-nucleotide UMI. TCRdb redid the calling of the UMI-ligation and nested PCR reads with MiXCR, one entry per CDR3 protein. The table has 150,000 or so distinct CDR3 sequences, roughly 22% seen once; the top ten hold around 0.11%. The material sequenced was naive CD4+ T cells from blood. The gene calls are TRBV25-1 and TRBJ2-7; D call uncertain. This sequence was found in a human donor in good health. CDR3 coding DNA: TGTGCCAGCAGTCCAGAGCCTAGAAGGGACGAGCAGTACTTC. Translation: CASSPEPRRDEQYF.